One sample yielded the 32 T cell receptor beta chains listed below, sequenced in a study of blood T cell repertoires in COVID-19. Some clones are missing from TCRdb's copy, which holds only in-frame ones; the method was immunoSEQ multiplex PCR. The table shows 23,000 or so clones, with around four fifths occurring only once. Sequencing was performed on peripheral blood. Source of these receptors: a human donor in a cohort sampled during active COVID-19.

This chain joins TRBV5-1 and TRBJ2-1, with 9 positions matching TRBD2. Germline V lookup: CDR1 SGHRS, CDR2 YFSETQ. This CDR3 is built from 15 residues. With V trimmed by 2 bases and J by 9 bases, 9 bases remained unmatched. The CDR3 reads CASSFAGGSTGEQFF. DNA of the CDR3: TGCGCCAGCAGCTTCGCGGGGGGGTCGACGGGTGAGCAGTTCTTC.

CDR3 loop: CASSAFVEYQETQYF. For the CDR3, the DNA is TGTGCCAGCAGTGCGTTCGTCGAGTACCAAGAGACCCAGTACTTC. The chain combines TRBV25-1 with TRBJ2-5; D unresolved. V was clipped by 4 bases and J by 0 bases, with 12 bases between them. Germline CDR1 and CDR2: MGHDK and SYGVNS. The CDR3 consists of 15 residues.

V gene TRBV7-2 combines with J gene TRBJ2-2, with 8 bases aligning to TRBD2. Germline values: CDR1 SGHTA, CDR2 FQGNSA. The CDR3 loop spans 17 amino acids. V lost 4 bases to trimming and J lost 1 base; unmatched junction nucleotides: 8. The CDR3 here is CASSYPWRGENTGELFF. The CDR3 DNA follows: TGTGCCAGCAGCTACCCGTGGCGGGGGGAGAACACCGGGGAGCTGTTTTTT.

This rearrangement joins TRBV4-3 to TRBJ2-6; a possible D gene is TRBD1 (6 bases). Trimming cost V 3 bases and J 2 bases, with 8 bases left between them. This CDR3 contains 15 residues. The germline gives CDR1 LGHNA, CDR2 YSLEER. The CDR3 region has the DNA TGCGCCAGCAGCCAGGGGACAACTGGGGCCAACGTCCTGACTTTC. It encodes CASSQGTTGANVLTF.

V usage is TRBV28 and J usage is TRBJ2-2, with D maybe TRBD2 (7 bases). In germline, CDR1 is MDHEN, CDR2 SYDVKM. CDR3 size: 14 residues. V was shortened by 7 bases and J by 8 bases, with 17 bases between the two germline ends. The CDR3 DNA sequence: TGTGCCAGCATTTGGGGGGGCTTCAGAGGGGAGCTGTTTTTT. Its translation is CASIWGGFRGELFF.

This clone was picked up a small number of times. The J gene is TRBJ2-3, the V gene TRBV2; 9 nucleotides match TRBD1. In germline, CDR1 is SNHLY, CDR2 FYNNEI. The trim removed 5 bases at V and 5 bases at J, leaving 5 bases unmatched. The CDR3 is made up of 14 amino acids. Here the CDR3 reads CASSRGTGRDTQYF. In DNA form, the CDR3 reads TGTGCCAGCAGTAGGGGGACAGGGAGAGATACGCAGTATTTT.

The chain couples TRBV15 to TRBJ1-3; possible D gene TRBD1, 5 bases. The CDR3 sequence is 18 residues long. Germline V gene sequence: CDR1 LNHNV, CDR2 YYDKDF (reference sequence). Trimming stripped 5 bases from V and 1 base from J, with 21 bases between. The CDR3 DNA reads TGTGCCACCAGCGGCGCTCGTACTTCAGGGATTTCTGGAAACACCATATATTTT. Translated: CATSGARTSGISGNTIYF.

This clone was counted once. The chain joins TRBV10-3 to TRBJ1-1, with D perhaps TRBD1 (5 bases). V was shortened by 0 bases and J by 0 bases, with 17 bases between the two germline ends. The CDR3 has 18 residues. The germline V gene has CDR1 ENHRY and CDR2 SYGVKD. CDR3 in amino acids: CAISESSLLRGVNTEAFF. Written as DNA, the CDR3 is TGTGCCATCAGTGAGTCGAGTCTCTTAAGGGGTGTGAACACTGAAGCTTTCTTT.

This clone was picked up a small number of times. This rearrangement joins TRBV4-1 to TRBJ1-2; a weak D match, TRBD1 (6 bases). Germline CDR1 MGHRA, CDR2 YSYEKL. CDR3 length: 14 amino acids. The V end was cut by 5 bases, the J end by 8 bases, with 18 bases between. The DNA of the CDR3 is TGCGCCAGCAGCACGCCAGGGGTCTTCTGGGGCTACACCTTC. This encodes CASSTPGVFWGYTF.

V gene TRBV19 combines with J gene TRBJ2-4; D gene uncertain. The CDR3 length is 14 residues. Deletions cut 5 bases from V and 5 bases from J, with 13 bases between. Germline CDR1 is LNHDA and CDR2 is SQIVND (reference sequence). The CDR3 protein is CASSRSTLQNIQYF. In DNA, the CDR3 is TGTGCCAGTAGTCGGAGCACCCTCCAAAACATTCAGTACTTC.

This clone occurred a few times. The chain uses TRBV30 and TRBJ2-7; 9 bases map to TRBD1. Trimming took 4 bases from V and 2 from J; bases not matched to a gene: 12. The CDR3 runs 16 residues. From germline, CDR1 is GTSNPN and CDR2 SVGIG (reference sequence). DNA of the CDR3: TGTGCCTGGACACCGAGTATGAGACAGGGGGCCTACGAGCAGTACTTC. Its protein product is CAWTPSMRQGAYEQYF.

This chain uses TRBV7-8 with TRBJ1-5; D gene uncertain. The length of the CDR3 is 14 residues. Trimming took 1 base from V and 6 from J, leaving 10 bases between them. Germline lookup yields CDR1 SGHVS and CDR2 FQNEAQ. The CDR3: CASSLGSSPQPQHF. In DNA, the CDR3 is TGTGCCAGCAGCTTAGGGAGCTCTCCTCAGCCCCAGCATTTT.

A note on this clone: Other DNA sequences within the sample encode an identical CDR3. The J gene is TRBJ1-2, the V gene TRBV3-1 (or the pseudogene TRBV3-2), with TRBD1 matching over 7 bases. The CDR3 sequence is 14 residues long. The germline V gene has CDR1 LGHDT and CDR2 YNNKEL (reference sequence). Losses at the gene ends were 4 bases for V and 4 bases for J; bases not matched to a gene: 6. The CDR3 DNA reads TGTGCCAGCAGCCCAAGACAGGGATCCTATGGCTACACCTTC. Amino acid sequence: CASSPRQGSYGYTF.

This clone appeared a single time. The chain links TRBV12-3 or TRBV12-4 to TRBJ1-1; D might be TRBD1 (6 bases). This CDR3 spans 12 amino acids. The V end lost 6 bases, the J end lost 6 bases, and 11 bases lay between the germline ends. The CDR3 is CASSQEGAEAFF. The CDR3 nucleotides are TGTGCCAGCAGCCAAGAGGGGGCTGAAGCTTTCTTT.

This clone showed up just once. The chain uses TRBV4-2 and TRBJ1-1; D not resolved. V lost 1 base to trimming and J lost 0 bases, with 9 bases between them. The CDR3 runs 15 residues. CDR1 and CDR2 (germline): LGHNA, YNFKEQ. CDR3 nucleotides: TGTGCCAGCAGCCAAGGAGGGAGCATGAACACTGAAGCTTTCTTT. The encoded protein is CASSQGGSMNTEAFF.

The V and J genes are TRBV30 and TRBJ2-2; the match to TRBD1 covers 7 bases. The CDR3 contains 15 residues. J was trimmed by 3 bases and V by 2 bases; bases with no gene match: 6. Germline-derived CDR1 and CDR2 are GTSNPN and SVGIG (reference sequence). Here the CDR3 reads CAWSKGGSYTGELFF. The CDR3 region has the DNA TGTGCCTGGAGTAAAGGGGGCTCGTACACCGGGGAGCTGTTTTTT.

The chain recombines TRBV4-2 with TRBJ1-1; D gene unclear. CDR1 and CDR2 (germline): LGHNA, YNFKEQ. This CDR3 has 14 residues. The V end lost 4 bases, the J end lost 0 bases, and 9 bases lay between the germline ends. CDR3 sequence: CASSLETVNTEAFF. The CDR3, as DNA: TGTGCCAGCAGCCTGGAGACGGTGAACACTGAAGCTTTCTTT.

The chain links TRBV7-9 to TRBJ1-4; D is unclear. The CDR3 is 15 amino acids. The V and J ends lost 4 bases and 0 bases respectively, with 9 bases between them. CDR1 is SEHNR, CDR2 FQNEAQ, per germline (reference sequence). CDR3 bases: TGTGCCAGCAGCTCCGTACGGGCAACTAATGAAAAACTGTTTTTT. It specifies CASSSVRATNEKLFF.

The chain has TRBV28 and TRBJ2-1, with TRBD2 matching 9 bases. With V trimmed by 3 bases and J by 0 bases, 3 bases remained unmatched. Germline V gene sequence: CDR1 MDHEN, CDR2 SYDVKM. This CDR3 spans 16 amino acids. CDR3 amino acids: CASSFIAGVSYNEQFF. CDR3 nucleotides: TGTGCCAGCAGTTTTATAGCGGGGGTCTCCTACAATGAGCAGTTCTTC.

This chain connects TRBV6-5 to TRBJ1-1, with 7 bases fitting TRBD1. CDR3 size: 13 residues. V shed 10 bases, J shed 0 bases, and the junction held 5 bases outside the gene matches. Germline V CDR1 and CDR2: MNHEY, SVGAGI. Here the CDR3 DNA reads TGTGCCACTAACAGGGGCTTGAACACTGAAGCTTTCTTT. The encoded protein is CATNRGLNTEAFF.

The gene calls are TRBV5-1 and TRBJ1-2; 8 bases fit TRBD1. This CDR3 region has 14 residues. Per the germline V gene, CDR1 is SGHRS and CDR2 is YFSETQ. V was pared by 2 bases and J by 3 bases, with 3 bases of the junction left unmatched. In DNA, the CDR3 is TGCGCCAGCAGCTTAGAGACAGGGGACTATGGCTACACCTTC. The encoded protein is CASSLETGDYGYTF.

The rearrangement uses TRBV6-1 and TRBJ1-4; no reliable D call. The germline V and J ends were trimmed by 1 base and 8 bases, with 11 bases remaining between them. Germline assignment: CDR1 MNHNS and CDR2 SASEGT. CDR3 length: 14 residues. CDR3 loop: CASSEGTQREKLFF. CDR3 bases: TGTGCCAGCAGTGAAGGGACTCAGAGGGAAAAACTGTTTTTT.

V gene TRBV5-3 combines with J gene TRBJ1-6, with D perhaps matching TRBD1 (5 bases). TRBV5-3 is marked as an open reading frame, function uncertain. The V end lost 7 bases, the J end lost 0 bases, and 23 bases lay between the germline ends. The CDR3 has 19 amino acids. The CDR3: CARLQDRPKDSSYNSPLHF. The DNA of the CDR3 is TGTGCCAGATTACAAGACAGACCGAAAGACAGCTCCTATAATTCACCCCTCCACTTT.

V is TRBV18 and J is TRBJ1-1, with D uncertain. Trimming removed 6 bases at V and 1 base at J, with 9 bases between. This CDR3 is 13 amino acids long. CDR1 and CDR2 from the germline V gene are KGHSH and LQKENI. CDR3 amino acids: CASSQAPNTEAFF. DNA for the CDR3: TGTGCCAGCTCGCAGGCCCCGAACACTGAAGCTTTCTTT.

This chain connects TRBV4-1 to TRBJ1-5; no clear D. The germline V gene has CDR1 MGHRA and CDR2 YSYEKL. This CDR3 is built from 17 residues. The germline V and J ends were trimmed by 1 base and 1 base, with 14 bases remaining between them. The CDR3 here is CASSQASGGWSNQPQHF. CDR3 nucleotide sequence: TGCGCCAGCAGCCAAGCCAGCGGCGGGTGGAGCAATCAGCCCCAGCATTTT.

The chain uses TRBV3-1 (or the pseudogene TRBV3-2) and TRBJ1-2; possible D gene TRBD1, 5 bases. V dropped 2 bases and J dropped 8 bases, with 12 bases sitting between them. This CDR3 is 13 amino acids long. Germline V CDR1 and CDR2: LGHDT, YNNKEL (reference sequence). For the CDR3, the DNA is TGTGCCAGCAGCCAAAGGGGATCGGGCGGCTACACCTTC. Amino acid sequence: CASSQRGSGGYTF.

The V gene is TRBV7-9, the J gene TRBJ2-1; 8 nucleotides match TRBD2. Germline lookup yields CDR1 SEHNR and CDR2 FQNEAQ (reference sequence). Trimming cost V 5 bases and J 6 bases; bases outside gene matches: 12. The CDR3 runs 16 residues. The CDR3 DNA sequence: TGTGCCAGCAGCCCAAAGGTCCGCGCGGGAGGCAATGAGCAGTTCTTC. Protein: CASSPKVRAGGNEQFF.

The chain combines TRBV15 with TRBJ1-2; D is uncertain. The length of the CDR3 is 15 residues. The V gene lost 0 bases and the J gene lost 4 bases, with 12 bases spanning the gap. CDR1 is LNHNV and CDR2 is YYDKDF in the germline V gene (reference sequence). CDR3 nucleotide sequence: TGTGCCACCAGCAGAGATCACCCTCCCGGCTATGGCTACACCTTC. It specifies CATSRDHPPGYGYTF. Filled out from reference TRBV15 and TRBJ1-2, the complete variable domain reads DAMVIQNPRYQVTQFGKPVTLSCSQTLNHNVMYWYQQKSSQAPKLLFHYYDKDFNNEADTPDNFQSRRPNTSFCFLDIRSPGLGDTAMYLCATSRDHPPGYGYTFGSGTRLTVV.

The chain recombines TRBV5-1 with TRBJ2-5, with TRBD2 identical over 10 bases. CDR1 is SGHRS, CDR2 YFSETQ, per germline. The CDR3 contains 15 residues. Unmatched junction bases numbered 2, after V lost 1 base and J lost 2 bases. DNA of the CDR3: TGCGCCAGCAGCTTGTTAGCGGGGGGACAAGAGACCCAGTACTTC. As protein: CASSLLAGGQETQYF.

The chain is built from TRBV6-5 and TRBJ1-2; D not certain. The CDR3 is 15 residues long. Per germline, CDR1 MNHEY and CDR2 SVGAGI. V lost 5 bases to trimming and J lost 0 bases, with 13 bases between them. The CDR3 spells CASSSRPEANYGYTF. CDR3 DNA: TGTGCCAGCAGTAGCCGGCCCGAGGCTAACTATGGCTACACCTTC.

The rearrangement links TRBV7-2 to TRBJ2-5; D is undetermined. V shed 4 bases and J shed 5 bases, with 14 bases lying between them. Germline values: CDR1 SGHTA, CDR2 FQGNSA. The CDR3 contains 14 residues. The CDR3 sequence: CASSYSRSPETQYF. The CDR3 DNA sequence: TGTGCCAGCAGCTATTCAAGGAGTCCGGAGACCCAGTACTTC.

V gene TRBV2 combines with J gene TRBJ2-5, with 9 bases lining up with TRBD1. The CDR3 has 13 residues. Germline V gene lookup returns CDR1 SNHLY and CDR2 FYNNEI. Unmatched junction bases numbered 7, after V lost 8 bases and J lost 6 bases. In nucleotides, the CDR3 is TGTGCCAGCCTACCGGACAGGGGACAGACCCAGTACTTC. Translation: CASLPDRGQTQYF.